The source of this TCR beta chain is a study of cytomegalovirus exposure and HLA in healthy donors. Whole-study results and caveats: In vitro checks showed that three CMV-associated chains really do target CMV antigens.

A word on this clone: The antigen is undetermined.

A multiplex PCR was run with 60 Vbeta primers and 13 Jbeta primers. Produced via immunoSEQ multiplex PCR; TCRdb's table is partial and in-frame only. The sample has roughly 130,000 clones; around 83% are singletons. Every donor was a healthy person donating bone marrow. Losses at the gene ends were 2 bases for V and 6 bases for J; bases not matched to a gene: 7. The CDR3 is made up of 14 amino acids. Germline CDR1 MGHRA, CDR2 YSYEKL. The sample consisted of PBMCs. The origin of this receptor is a human donor in good health. The chain combines TRBV4-1 with TRBJ2-7; 7 bases fit TRBD1. The CDR3 nucleotides read TGCGCCAGCAGCCAACCCGACAGGGCTTTCGAGCAGTACTTC. It codes for CASSQPDRAFEQYF.